The next 19 T cell receptor beta chains were all read from a single sample in a study of cytomegalovirus exposure and HLA in healthy donors. The PCR contained 60 Vbeta and 13 Jbeta primers. TCRdb's copy holds only in-frame clones and misses some; the assay was immunoSEQ multiplex PCR. In all, the sample yields tens of thousands of clones. Sequencing was performed on PBMCs. These receptors came from a female donor in good health and CMV-seropositive.

The chain uses TRBV9 and TRBJ2-5, with 11 positions matching TRBD1. This CDR3 comprises 15 residues. Trimming at V came to 0 bases and at J to 4 bases, leaving 2 bases not matched to a gene. Germline V gene data show CDR1 as SGDLS and CDR2 as YYNGEE. The CDR3 here is CASSVGTGGRETQYF. CDR3 DNA: TGTGCCAGCAGCGTAGGGACAGGGGGCCGAGAGACCCAGTACTTC.

J is TRBJ1-1 and V is TRBV11-3; possible D gene TRBD1, 5 bases. The germline V gene has CDR1 SGHNT and CDR2 YENEEA. The CDR3 is made up of 13 amino acids. With 5 bases removed from V and 1 base from J, the gap between germline ends came to 8 bases. The CDR3: CASSEQGNTEAFF. The CDR3 DNA is TGTGCCAGCAGCGAGCAGGGGAACACTGAAGCTTTCTTT.

The chain uses TRBV9 and TRBJ1-2; unclear D gene. Germline-derived CDR1 and CDR2 are SGDLS and YYNGEE. The CDR3 is 15 amino acids. V shed 4 bases and J shed 2 bases, with 15 bases lying between them. As DNA, the CDR3 is TGTGCCAGCAGCCCCGGTGTGGTTCGGAACTATGGCTACACCTTC. Protein product: CASSPGVVRNYGYTF.

The rearrangement links TRBV4-1 to TRBJ2-7; 9 positions match TRBD2. The CDR3 extends over 17 amino acids. V was pared by 6 bases and J by 2 bases, with 14 bases of the junction left unmatched. In germline, CDR1 is MGHRA, CDR2 YSYEKL. CDR3 DNA sequence: TGCGCCAGCAGGGAAGTGGGCGGGAGGGCCGGAGCCTACGAGCAGTACTTC. It yields the protein CASREVGGRAGAYEQYF.

Here the CDR3 reads CASSLSGQGSGNTIYF. The CDR3 DNA reads as TGTGCCAGCTCACTTTCCGGACAGGGATCTGGAAACACCATATATTTT. The chain recombines TRBV18 with TRBJ1-3; 8 bases are a match to TRBD1. V lost 4 bases, J lost 1 base, and 6 bases stayed unmatched. The CDR3 runs 16 residues. The germline V gene has CDR1 KGHSH and CDR2 LQKENI.

The V gene is TRBV10-3, the J gene TRBJ1-3, with 10 bases fitting TRBD1. The V gene's germline CDR1 is ENHRY and CDR2 SYGVKD. This CDR3 has 14 amino acids. Losses at the gene ends were 6 bases for V and 4 bases for J; bases not matched to a gene: 3. This CDR3 reads CAIRDRGAGNTIYF. CDR3 bases: TGTGCCATCAGGGACAGGGGGGCAGGAAACACCATATATTTT.

This chain joins TRBV7-6 and TRBJ2-7; D is possibly TRBD2 (6 bases). The CDR3 is made up of 14 amino acids. V shed 8 bases and J shed 1 base, with 15 bases lying between them. Germline CDR1 is SGHVS and CDR2 is FNYEAQ. The CDR3 nucleotides read TGTGCCAGCCAACGTGGAGGGCCTTCCTACGAGCAGTACTTC. The encoded protein is CASQRGGPSYEQYF.

As concerns this clone: At one end, the junction sequence differs from germline, possibly due to a read error. CDR3 region: CASALLGGITEDFF. Written as DNA, the CDR3 is TGTGCTAGTGCCCTATTAGGAGGGATCACTGAAGATTTCTTT. The chain combines TRBV12-5 with TRBJ1-1; D gene ambiguous. The CDR3 totals 14 residues. Germline assignment: CDR1 LGHNT and CDR2 FRNRAP.

This chain joins TRBV18 and TRBJ2-5; 9 bases align to TRBD2. V dropped 4 bases and J dropped 2; count of bases not matched to a gene: 5. CDR3 size: 15 residues. Germline assignment: CDR1 KGHSH and CDR2 LQKENI. CDR3 DNA sequence: TGTGCCAGCTCACGACAAAGCGGGGGGCAAGAGACCCAGTACTTC. Protein: CASSRQSGGQETQYF. The complete variable domain, with remaining parts taken from reference TRBV18 and TRBJ2-5, reads NAGVMQNPRHLVRRRGQEARLRCSPMKGHSHVYWYRQLPEEGLKFMVYLQKENIIDESGMPKERFSAEFPKEGPSILRIQQVVRGDSAAYFCASSRQSGGQETQYFGPGTRLLVL.

Regarding this clone: One end of the junction does not line up with germline, which may come from a read error. This chain connects TRBV15 to TRBJ1-6; D possibly corresponds to TRBD1 (6 bases). The CDR3 spans 14 residues. Germline lookup yields CDR1 LNHNV and CDR2 YYDKDF (reference sequence). This CDR3 is CATSRDQGNSPLHF. The DNA for the CDR3 is TGTGCCACCAGCAGAGATCAGGGGAATTCACCCCTACACTTT.

This clone registers medium-sized (0.01 to 0.1%) by frequency. The same CDR3 can be traced to other DNA sequences in this sample. The rearrangement uses TRBV19 and TRBJ2-1; D unresolved. Germline V gives CDR1 LNHDA, CDR2 SQIVND (reference sequence). Trimming removed 3 bases at V and 4 bases at J, with 4 bases between. The CDR3 runs 12 residues. Written as DNA, the CDR3 is TGTGCCAGTAGTATTCCTTACAATGAGCAGTTCTTC. Translation: CASSIPYNEQFF.

The rearrangement links TRBV6-4 to TRBJ2-7, with 9 bases aligning to TRBD2. V lost 2 bases and J lost 4; bases outside the gene matches: 3. Germline CDR1 MRHNA, CDR2 SNTAGT. This CDR3 comprises 14 residues. CDR3 loop: CASSDASGKYEQYF. The CDR3 region has the DNA TGTGCCAGCAGTGACGCTAGCGGGAAGTACGAGCAGTACTTC.

This chain joins TRBV7-3 and TRBJ2-6, with TRBD1 matching over 7 bases. This CDR3 spans 15 amino acids. CDR1 is SGHTA and CDR2 is FQGTGA in the germline V gene. J was trimmed by 2 bases and V by 2 bases; bases with no gene match: 0. CDR3 sequence: CASSLQGAGANVLTF. The CDR3 coding sequence is TGTGCCAGCAGCTTACAGGGGGCTGGGGCCAACGTCCTGACTTTC.

V usage is TRBV6-5 and J usage is TRBJ1-4; D unclear. Trimming removed 2 bases at V and 5 bases at J, with 12 bases between. CDR1 and CDR2 (germline): MNHEY, SVGAGI. This CDR3 has 15 residues. CDR3 in DNA: TGTGCCAGCAGTTACGGAGAAAGGGAGAATGAAAAACTGTTTTTT. Translation: CASSYGERENEKLFF.

This chain connects TRBV18 to TRBJ2-7; possible D gene TRBD2, 5 bases. Germline CDR1 reads KGHSH; CDR2 reads LQKENI. The CDR3 contains 14 residues. V gave up 2 bases and J gave up 2 bases, with 10 bases separating them. CDR3 loop: CASSPGGLAYEQYF. CDR3 sequence (DNA): TGTGCCAGCTCACCAGGCGGGCTAGCCTACGAGCAGTACTTC.

V is TRBV7-3 and J is TRBJ2-2; D unclear. Trimming left V 0 bases short and J 5 bases short, with 4 bases between. The CDR3 sequence is 13 residues long. Germline lookup yields CDR1 SGHTA and CDR2 FQGTGA. The CDR3 region is CASSLTLTGELFF. The CDR3 nucleotides are TGTGCCAGCAGCTTAACTCTTACCGGGGAGCTGTTTTTT.

This chain joins TRBV2 and TRBJ2-2; a weak D match, TRBD1 (5 bases). This CDR3 is built from 16 residues. V lost 6 bases and J lost 5, with 19 bases in between. From germline, CDR1 is SNHLY and CDR2 FYNNEI. The CDR3 loop reads CASSLTDSMRTGELFF. CDR3 in DNA: TGTGCCAGCAGCCTTACTGACAGCATGAGGACCGGGGAGCTGTTTTTT.

The V and J genes are TRBV6-5 and TRBJ1-6, with 7 bases that match TRBD1. The CDR3 has 14 amino acids. Looked up from germline, CDR1 is MNHEY and CDR2 is SVGAGI. The ends lost 6 bases at V and 7 bases at J; junction bases unmatched: 6. The CDR3 reads CASSRQGWNSPLHF. In DNA, the CDR3 is TGTGCCAGCAGCCGACAGGGTTGGAATTCACCCCTCCACTTT.

The chain combines TRBV27 with TRBJ1-5; 8 bases are a match to TRBD1. The CDR3 is 15 residues long. Trimming removed 6 bases from V and 3 bases from J; junction bases left unmatched: 7. CDR1 is MNHEY and CDR2 is SMNVEV in the germline V gene (reference sequence). The CDR3 DNA sequence: TGTGCCAGCAGCCTCACAGGGGGAGCCAATCAGCCCCAGCATTTT. Protein: CASSLTGGANQPQHF.